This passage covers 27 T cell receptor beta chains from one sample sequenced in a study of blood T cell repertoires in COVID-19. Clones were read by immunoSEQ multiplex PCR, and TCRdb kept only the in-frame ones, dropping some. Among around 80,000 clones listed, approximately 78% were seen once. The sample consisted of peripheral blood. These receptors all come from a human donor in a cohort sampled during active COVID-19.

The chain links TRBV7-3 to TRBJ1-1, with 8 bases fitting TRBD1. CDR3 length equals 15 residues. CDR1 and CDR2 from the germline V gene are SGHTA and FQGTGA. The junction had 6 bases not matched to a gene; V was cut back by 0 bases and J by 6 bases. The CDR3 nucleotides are TGTGCCAGCAGCTTAACTCCAGGGGGCCGGGCTGAAGCTTTCTTT. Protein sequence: CASSLTPGGRAEAFF.

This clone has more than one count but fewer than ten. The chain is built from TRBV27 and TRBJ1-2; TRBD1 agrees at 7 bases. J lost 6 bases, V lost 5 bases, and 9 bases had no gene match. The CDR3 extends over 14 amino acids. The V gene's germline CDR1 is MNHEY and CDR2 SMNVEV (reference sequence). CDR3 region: CASSRQGLWDGYTF. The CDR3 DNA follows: TGTGCCAGCAGTCGACAGGGATTGTGGGATGGCTACACCTTC.

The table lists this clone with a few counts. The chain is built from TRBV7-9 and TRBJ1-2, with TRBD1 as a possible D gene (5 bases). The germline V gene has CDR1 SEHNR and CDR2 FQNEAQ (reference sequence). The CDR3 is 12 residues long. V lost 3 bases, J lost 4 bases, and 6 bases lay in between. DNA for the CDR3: TGTGCCAGCAGCTTGACAGCCTATGGCTACACCTTC. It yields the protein CASSLTAYGYTF.

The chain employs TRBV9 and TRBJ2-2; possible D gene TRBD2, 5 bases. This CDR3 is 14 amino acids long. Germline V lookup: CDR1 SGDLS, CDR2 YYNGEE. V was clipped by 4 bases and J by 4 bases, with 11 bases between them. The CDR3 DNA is TGTGCCAGCAGCCTCTTAGAGGGCACCGGGGAGCTGTTTTTT. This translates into CASSLLEGTGELFF.

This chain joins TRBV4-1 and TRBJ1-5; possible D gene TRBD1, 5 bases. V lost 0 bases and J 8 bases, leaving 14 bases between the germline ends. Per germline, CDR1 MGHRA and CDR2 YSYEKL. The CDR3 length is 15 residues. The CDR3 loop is CASSQEKGSGEPQHF. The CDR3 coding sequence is TGCGCCAGCAGCCAAGAGAAGGGCTCGGGGGAGCCCCAGCATTTT.

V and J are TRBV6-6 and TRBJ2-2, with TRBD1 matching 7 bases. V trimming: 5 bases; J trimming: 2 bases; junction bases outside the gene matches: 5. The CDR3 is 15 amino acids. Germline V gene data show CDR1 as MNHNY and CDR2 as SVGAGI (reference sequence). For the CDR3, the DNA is TGTGCCAGCAGTGTACAGGGGTCCAACACCGGGGAGCTGTTTTTT. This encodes CASSVQGSNTGELFF.

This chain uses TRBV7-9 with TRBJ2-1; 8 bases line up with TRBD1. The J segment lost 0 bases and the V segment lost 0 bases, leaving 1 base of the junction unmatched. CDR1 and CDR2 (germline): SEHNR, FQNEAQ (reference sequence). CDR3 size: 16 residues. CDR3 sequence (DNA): TGTGCCAGCAGCTTAGCGGACAGGGACTCCTACAATGAGCAGTTCTTC. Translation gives CASSLADRDSYNEQFF.

CDR3 sequence reads: CASSPFWAGQGQGEQFF. The CDR3, as DNA: TGTGCCAGCAGCCCTTTTTGGGCGGGACAGGGGCAGGGGGAGCAGTTCTTC. The chain carries TRBV7-3 and TRBJ2-1; 10 nucleotides align to TRBD1. The ends lost 5 bases at V and 10 bases at J; junction bases unmatched: 17. Germline CDR1 reads SGHTA; CDR2 reads FQGTGA. This CDR3 has 17 amino acids.

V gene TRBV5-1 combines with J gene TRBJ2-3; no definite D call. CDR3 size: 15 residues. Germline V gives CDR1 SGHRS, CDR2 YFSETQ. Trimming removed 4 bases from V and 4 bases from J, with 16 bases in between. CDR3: CASSPRDGGADTQYF. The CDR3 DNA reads TGCGCCAGCAGCCCCCGCGACGGCGGCGCAGATACGCAGTATTTT. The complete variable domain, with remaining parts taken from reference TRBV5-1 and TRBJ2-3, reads KAGVTQTPRYLIKTRGQQVTLSCSPISGHRSVSWYQQTPGQGLQFLFEYFSETQRNKGNFPGRFSGRQFSNSRSEMNVSTLELGDSALYLCASSPRDGGADTQYFGPGTRLTVL.

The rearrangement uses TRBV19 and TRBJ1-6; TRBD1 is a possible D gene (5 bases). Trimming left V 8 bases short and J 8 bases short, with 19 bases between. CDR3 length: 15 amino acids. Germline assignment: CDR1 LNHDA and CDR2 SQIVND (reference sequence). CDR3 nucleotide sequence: TGTGCCAGTCAATCTCCTTTGGGGCTCGATTCACCCCTCCACTTT. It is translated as CASQSPLGLDSPLHF.

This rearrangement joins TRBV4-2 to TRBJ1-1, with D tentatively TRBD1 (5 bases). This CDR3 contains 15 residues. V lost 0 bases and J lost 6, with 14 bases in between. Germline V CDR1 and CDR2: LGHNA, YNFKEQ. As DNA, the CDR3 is TGTGCCAGCAGCCAAGAAGGCGGGGGTTGGTCTGAAGCTTTCTTT. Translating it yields CASSQEGGGWSEAFF.

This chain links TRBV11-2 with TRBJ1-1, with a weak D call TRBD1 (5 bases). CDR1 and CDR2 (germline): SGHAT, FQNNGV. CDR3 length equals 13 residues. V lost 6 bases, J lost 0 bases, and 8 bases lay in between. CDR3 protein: CASRGDLNTEAFF. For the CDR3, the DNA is TGTGCCAGCAGGGGGGACTTGAACACTGAAGCTTTCTTT.

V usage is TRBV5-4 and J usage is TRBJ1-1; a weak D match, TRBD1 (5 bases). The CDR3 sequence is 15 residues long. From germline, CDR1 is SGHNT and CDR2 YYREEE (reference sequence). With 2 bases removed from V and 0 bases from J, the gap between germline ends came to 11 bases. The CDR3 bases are TGTGCCAGCAGCTTAGGCGGGGCCCTGAACACTGAAGCTTTCTTT. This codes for CASSLGGALNTEAFF.

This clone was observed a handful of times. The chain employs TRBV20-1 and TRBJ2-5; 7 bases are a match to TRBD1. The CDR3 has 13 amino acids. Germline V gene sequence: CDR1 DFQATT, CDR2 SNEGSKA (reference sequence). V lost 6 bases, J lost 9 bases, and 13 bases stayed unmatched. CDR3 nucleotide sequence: TGCAGTGCCAGTGAAAGGGGGCTAAGGGCCCAGTACTTC. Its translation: CSASERGLRAQYF.

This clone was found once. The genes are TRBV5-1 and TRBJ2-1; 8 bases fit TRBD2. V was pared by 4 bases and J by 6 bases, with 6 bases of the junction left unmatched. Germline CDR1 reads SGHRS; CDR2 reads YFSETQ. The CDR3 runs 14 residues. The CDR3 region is CASSGGGGPNEQFF. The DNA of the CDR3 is TGCGCCAGCAGCGGGGGCGGGGGGCCCAATGAGCAGTTCTTC.

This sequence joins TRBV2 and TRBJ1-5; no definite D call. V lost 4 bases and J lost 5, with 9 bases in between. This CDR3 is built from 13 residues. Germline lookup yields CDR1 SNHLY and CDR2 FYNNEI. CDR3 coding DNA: TGTGCCAGCAGTGGGGTCGGAGATCAGCCCCAGCATTTT. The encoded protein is CASSGVGDQPQHF. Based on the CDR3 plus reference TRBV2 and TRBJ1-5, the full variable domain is EPEVTQTPSHQVTQMGQEVILRCVPISNHLYFYWYRQILGQKVEFLVSFYNNEISEKSEIFDDQFSVERPDGSNFTLKIRSTKLEDSAMYFCASSGVGDQPQHFGDGTRLSIL.

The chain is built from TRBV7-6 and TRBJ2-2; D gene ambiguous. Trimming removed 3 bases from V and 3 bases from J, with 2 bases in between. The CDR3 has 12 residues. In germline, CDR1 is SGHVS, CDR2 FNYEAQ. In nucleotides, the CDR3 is TGTGCCAGCAGCTTCGACACCGGGGAGCTGTTTTTT. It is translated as CASSFDTGELFF.

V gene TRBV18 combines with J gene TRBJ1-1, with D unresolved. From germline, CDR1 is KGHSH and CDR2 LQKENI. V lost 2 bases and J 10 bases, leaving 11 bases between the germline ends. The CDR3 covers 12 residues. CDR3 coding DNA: TGTGCCAGCTCACCAGGAAACCAGGTAGCTTTCTTT. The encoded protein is CASSPGNQVAFF.

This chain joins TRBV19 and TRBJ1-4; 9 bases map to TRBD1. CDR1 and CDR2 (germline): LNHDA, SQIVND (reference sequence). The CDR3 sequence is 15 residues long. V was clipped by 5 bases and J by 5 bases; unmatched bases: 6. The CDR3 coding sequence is TGTGCCAGTAGTTTCAGGACAGGGGACAATGAAAAACTGTTTTTT. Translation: CASSFRTGDNEKLFF.

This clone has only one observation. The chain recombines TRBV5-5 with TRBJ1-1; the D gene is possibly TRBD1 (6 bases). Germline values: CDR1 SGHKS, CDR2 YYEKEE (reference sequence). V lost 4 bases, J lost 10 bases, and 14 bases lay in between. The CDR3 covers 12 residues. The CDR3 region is CASSLNRVGAFF. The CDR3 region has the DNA TGTGCCAGCAGCCTCAACAGGGTCGGAGCTTTCTTT.

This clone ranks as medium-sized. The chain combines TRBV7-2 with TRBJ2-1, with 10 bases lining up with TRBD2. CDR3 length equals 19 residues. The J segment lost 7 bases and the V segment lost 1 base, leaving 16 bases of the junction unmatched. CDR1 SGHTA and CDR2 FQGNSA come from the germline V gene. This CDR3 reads CASSLVVGLAGALWNEQFF. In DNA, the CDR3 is TGTGCCAGCAGCTTAGTTGTTGGGCTAGCGGGGGCCTTGTGGAATGAGCAGTTCTTC.

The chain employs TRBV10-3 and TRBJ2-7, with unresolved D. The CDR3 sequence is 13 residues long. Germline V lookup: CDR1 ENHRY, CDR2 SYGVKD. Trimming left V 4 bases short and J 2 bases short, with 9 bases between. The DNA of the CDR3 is TGTGCCATCAGTGGAGAGACAACCTACGAGCAGTACTTC. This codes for CAISGETTYEQYF.

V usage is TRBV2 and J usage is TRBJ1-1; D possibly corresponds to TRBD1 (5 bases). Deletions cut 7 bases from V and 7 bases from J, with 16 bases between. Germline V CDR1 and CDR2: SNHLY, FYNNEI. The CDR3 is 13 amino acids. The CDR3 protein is CASKLHHRGEAFF. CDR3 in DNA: TGTGCCAGCAAACTACATCATAGGGGTGAAGCTTTCTTT.

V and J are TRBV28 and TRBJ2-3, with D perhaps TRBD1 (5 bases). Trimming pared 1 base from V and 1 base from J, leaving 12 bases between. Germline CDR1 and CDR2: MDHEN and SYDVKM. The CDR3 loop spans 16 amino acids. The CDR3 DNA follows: TGTGCCAGCAGTTTATCCCCAGGGTTCGGCACAGATACGCAGTATTTT. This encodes CASSLSPGFGTDTQYF.

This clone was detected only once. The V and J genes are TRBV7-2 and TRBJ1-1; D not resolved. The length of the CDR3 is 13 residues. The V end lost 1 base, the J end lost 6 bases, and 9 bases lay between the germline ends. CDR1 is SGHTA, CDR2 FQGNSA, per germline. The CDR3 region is CASSLVSYSEAFF. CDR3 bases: TGTGCCAGCAGCTTAGTATCGTACTCTGAAGCTTTCTTT. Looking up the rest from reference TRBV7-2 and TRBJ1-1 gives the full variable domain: GAGVSQSPSNKVTEKGKDVELRCDPISGHTALYWYRQSLGQGLEFLIYFQGNSAPDKSGLPSDRFSAERTGGSVSTLTIQRTQQEDSAVYLCASSLVSYSEAFFGQGTRLTVV.

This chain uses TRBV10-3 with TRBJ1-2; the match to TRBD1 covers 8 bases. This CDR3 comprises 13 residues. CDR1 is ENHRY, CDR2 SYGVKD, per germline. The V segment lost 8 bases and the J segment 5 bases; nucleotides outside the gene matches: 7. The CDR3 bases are TGTGCCATCGGCAGGGGGCCCAATTATGGCTACACCTTC. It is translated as CAIGRGPNYGYTF.

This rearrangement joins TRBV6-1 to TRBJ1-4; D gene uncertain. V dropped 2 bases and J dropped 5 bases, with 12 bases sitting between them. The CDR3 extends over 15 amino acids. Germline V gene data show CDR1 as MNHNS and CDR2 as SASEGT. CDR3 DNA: TGTGCCAGCAGTGAATTGGAGGGAGGGAATGAAAAACTGTTTTTT. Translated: CASSELEGGNEKLFF.